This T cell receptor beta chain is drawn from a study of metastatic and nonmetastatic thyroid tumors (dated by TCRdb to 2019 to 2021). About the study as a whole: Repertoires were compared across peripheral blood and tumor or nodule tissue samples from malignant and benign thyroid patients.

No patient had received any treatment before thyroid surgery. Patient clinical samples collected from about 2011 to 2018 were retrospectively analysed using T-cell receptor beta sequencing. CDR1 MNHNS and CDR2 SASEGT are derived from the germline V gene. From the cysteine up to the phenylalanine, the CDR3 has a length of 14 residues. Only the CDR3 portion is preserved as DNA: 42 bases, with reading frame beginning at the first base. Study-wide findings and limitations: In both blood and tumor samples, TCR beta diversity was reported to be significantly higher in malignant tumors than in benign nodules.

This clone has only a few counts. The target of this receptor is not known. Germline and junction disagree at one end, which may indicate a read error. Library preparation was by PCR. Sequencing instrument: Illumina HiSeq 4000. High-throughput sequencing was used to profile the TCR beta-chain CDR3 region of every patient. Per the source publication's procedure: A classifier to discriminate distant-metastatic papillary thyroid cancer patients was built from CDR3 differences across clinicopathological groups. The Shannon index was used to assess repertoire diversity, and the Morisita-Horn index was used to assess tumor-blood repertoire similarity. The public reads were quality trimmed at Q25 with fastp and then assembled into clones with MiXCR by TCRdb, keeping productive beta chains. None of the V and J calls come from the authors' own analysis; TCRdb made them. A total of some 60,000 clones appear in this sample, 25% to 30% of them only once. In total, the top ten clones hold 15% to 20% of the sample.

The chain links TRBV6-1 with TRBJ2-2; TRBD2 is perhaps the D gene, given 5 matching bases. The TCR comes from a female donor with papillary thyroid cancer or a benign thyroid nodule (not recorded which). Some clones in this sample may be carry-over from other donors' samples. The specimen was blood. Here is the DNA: TGTGCCAGCAAGAGGGTTACGAACACCGGGGAGCTGCTTTTT. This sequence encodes CASKRVTNTGELLF.